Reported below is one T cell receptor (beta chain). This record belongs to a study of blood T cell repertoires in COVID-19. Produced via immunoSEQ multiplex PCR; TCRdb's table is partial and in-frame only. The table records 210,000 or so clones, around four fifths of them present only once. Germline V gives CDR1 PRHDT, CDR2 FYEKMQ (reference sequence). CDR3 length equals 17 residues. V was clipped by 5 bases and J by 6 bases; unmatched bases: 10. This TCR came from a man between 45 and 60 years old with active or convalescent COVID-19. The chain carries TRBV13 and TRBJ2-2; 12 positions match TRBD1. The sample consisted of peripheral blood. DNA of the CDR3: TGTGCCAGCAGCCCCCCGGGACAGGGGGCCGGGGCCGGGGAGCTGTTTTTT. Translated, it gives CASSPPGQGAGAGELFF.